This TCR beta chain was captured in a study of blood T cell repertoires in COVID-19. Whole-study context: Sources were T cells, B-cell-depleted T cells, or PBMCs; the material itself was cDNA or gDNA.

The authors' processing: How many nucleated cells were present was estimated from reference gene primer amplification. The method was immunoSEQ multiplex PCR; TCRdb's version includes in-frame clones alone and lacks a portion of them. V, J and clone size reflect that table, while D and trimming were determined from the DNA. The sample records 250,000 to 350,000 clones, less than 85% being singletons. The Seattle patients joined while their infection was active and were tracked longitudinally afterward. Germline V gives CDR1 MNHNY, CDR2 SVGAGI (reference sequence). V was clipped by 4 bases and J by 1 base, with 10 bases between them. This CDR3 comprises 14 residues.

V usage is TRBV6-6 and J usage is TRBJ1-1; no clear D gene. Sequencing was performed on peripheral blood. This TCR was recovered from a human donor with COVID-19, enrolled during active disease. The donor label of this sample is uncertain. The CDR3 reads CASSSPQRNTEAFF. The CDR3 nucleotides are TGTGCCAGCAGTTCCCCACAGAGGAACACTGAAGCTTTCTTT.